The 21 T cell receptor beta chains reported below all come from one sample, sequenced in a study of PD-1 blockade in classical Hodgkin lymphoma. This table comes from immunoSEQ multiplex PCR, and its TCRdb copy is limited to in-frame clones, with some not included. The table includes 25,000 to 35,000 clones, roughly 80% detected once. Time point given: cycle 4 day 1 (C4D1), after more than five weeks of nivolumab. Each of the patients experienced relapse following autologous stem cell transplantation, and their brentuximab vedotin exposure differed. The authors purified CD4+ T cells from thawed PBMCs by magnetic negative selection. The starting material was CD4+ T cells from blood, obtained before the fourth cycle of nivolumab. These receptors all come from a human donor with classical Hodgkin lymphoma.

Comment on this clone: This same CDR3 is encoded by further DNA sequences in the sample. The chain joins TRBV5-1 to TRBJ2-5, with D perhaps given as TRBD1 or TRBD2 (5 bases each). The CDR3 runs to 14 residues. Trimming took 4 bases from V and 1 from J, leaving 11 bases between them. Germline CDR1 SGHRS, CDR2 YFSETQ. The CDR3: CASSRDGIQETQYF. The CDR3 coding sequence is TGCGCCAGCAGCCGGGACGGAATCCAAGAGACCCAGTACTTC.

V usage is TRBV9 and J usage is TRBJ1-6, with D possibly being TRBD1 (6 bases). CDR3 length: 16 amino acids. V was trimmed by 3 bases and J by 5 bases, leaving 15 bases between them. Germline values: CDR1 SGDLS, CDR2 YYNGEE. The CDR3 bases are TGTGCCAGCAGCGAGACCGGGACATGGGATAATTCACCCCTCCACTTT. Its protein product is CASSETGTWDNSPLHF.

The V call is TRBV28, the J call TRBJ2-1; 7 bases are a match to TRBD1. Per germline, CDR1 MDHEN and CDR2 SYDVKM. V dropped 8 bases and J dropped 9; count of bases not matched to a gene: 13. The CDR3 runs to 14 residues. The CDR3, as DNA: TGTGCCAGCCATCAAGGACAGGCCTCCGGTGAGCAGTTCTTC. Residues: CASHQGQASGEQFF. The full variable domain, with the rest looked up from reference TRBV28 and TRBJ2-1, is DVKVTQSSRYLVKRTGEKVFLECVQDMDHENMFWYRQDPGLGLRLIYFSYDVKMKEKGDIPEGYSVSREKKERFSLILESASTNQTSMYLCASHQGQASGEQFFGPGTRLTVL.

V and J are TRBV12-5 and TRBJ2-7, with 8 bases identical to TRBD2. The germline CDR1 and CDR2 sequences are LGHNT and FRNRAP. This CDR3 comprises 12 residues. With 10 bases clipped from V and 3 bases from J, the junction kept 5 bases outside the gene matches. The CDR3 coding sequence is TGTGCTACGGGAGGGGATGTCTACGAGCAGTACTTC. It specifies CATGGDVYEQYF. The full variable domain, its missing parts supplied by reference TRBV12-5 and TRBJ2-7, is DARVTQTPRHKVTEMGQEVTMRCQPILGHNTVFWYRQTMMQGLELLAYFRNRAPLDDSGMPKDRFSAEMPDATLATLKIQPSEPRDSAVYFCATGGDVYEQYFGPGTRLTVT.

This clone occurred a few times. The CDR3 here is CARGYDDSPLHF. The CDR3 DNA reads TGTGCCAGGGGGTATGATGATTCACCCCTCCACTTT. V usage is TRBV27 and J usage is TRBJ1-6, with unresolved D. CDR1 and CDR2 (germline): MNHEY, SMNVEV (reference sequence). Trimming shortened V by 9 bases and J by 8 bases, and 11 bases separated the two germline ends. This CDR3 is built from 12 residues.

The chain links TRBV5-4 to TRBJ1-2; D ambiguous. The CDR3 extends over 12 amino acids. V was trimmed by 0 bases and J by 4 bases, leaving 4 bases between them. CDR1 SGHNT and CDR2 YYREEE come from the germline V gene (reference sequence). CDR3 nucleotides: TGTGCCAGCAGCTTGGACAGCTATGGCTACACCTTC. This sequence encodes CASSLDSYGYTF.

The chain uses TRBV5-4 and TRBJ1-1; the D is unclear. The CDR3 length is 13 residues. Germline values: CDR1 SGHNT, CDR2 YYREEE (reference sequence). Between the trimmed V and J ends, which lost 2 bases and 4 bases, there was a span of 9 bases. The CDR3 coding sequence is TGTGCCAGCAGCTTTCAGAGCCGCACTGAAGCTTTCTTT. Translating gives CASSFQSRTEAFF.

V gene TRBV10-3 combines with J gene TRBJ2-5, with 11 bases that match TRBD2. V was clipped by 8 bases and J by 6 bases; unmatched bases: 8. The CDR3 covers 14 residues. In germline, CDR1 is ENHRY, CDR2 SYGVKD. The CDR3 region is CAIGQTSGVKTQYF. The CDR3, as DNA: TGTGCCATCGGCCAGACTAGCGGGGTGAAGACCCAGTACTTC.

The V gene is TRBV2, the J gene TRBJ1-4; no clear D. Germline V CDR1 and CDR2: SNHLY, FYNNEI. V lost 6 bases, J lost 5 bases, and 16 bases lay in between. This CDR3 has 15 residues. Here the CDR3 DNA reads TGTGCCAGCAGGGCCGGGGAGGCTGCGAATGAAAAACTGTTTTTT. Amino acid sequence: CASRAGEAANEKLFF.

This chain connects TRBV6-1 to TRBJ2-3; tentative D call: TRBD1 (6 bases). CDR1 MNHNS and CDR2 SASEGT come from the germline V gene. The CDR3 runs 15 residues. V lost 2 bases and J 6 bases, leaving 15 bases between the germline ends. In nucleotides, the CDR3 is TGTGCCAGCAGTGAAATACTTAACAGGGAGGATACGCAGTATTTT. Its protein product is CASSEILNREDTQYF.

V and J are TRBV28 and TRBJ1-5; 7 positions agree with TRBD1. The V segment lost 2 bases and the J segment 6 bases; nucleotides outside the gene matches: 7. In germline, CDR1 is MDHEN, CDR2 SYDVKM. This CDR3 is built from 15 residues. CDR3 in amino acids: CASSLGQAVVQPQHF. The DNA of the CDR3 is TGTGCCAGCAGTTTAGGACAGGCTGTGGTTCAGCCCCAGCATTTT.

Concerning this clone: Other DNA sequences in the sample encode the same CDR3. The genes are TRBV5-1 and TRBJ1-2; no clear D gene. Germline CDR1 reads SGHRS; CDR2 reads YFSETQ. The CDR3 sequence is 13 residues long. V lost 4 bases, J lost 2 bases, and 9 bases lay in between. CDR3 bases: TGCGCCAGCAGCCCGGACCGAAACTATGGCTACACCTTC. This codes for CASSPDRNYGYTF.

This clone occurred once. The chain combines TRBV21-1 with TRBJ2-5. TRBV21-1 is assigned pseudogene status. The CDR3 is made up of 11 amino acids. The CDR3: CASSKGETQYF. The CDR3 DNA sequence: TGTGCCAGCAGCAAGGGGGAGACCCAGTACTTC.

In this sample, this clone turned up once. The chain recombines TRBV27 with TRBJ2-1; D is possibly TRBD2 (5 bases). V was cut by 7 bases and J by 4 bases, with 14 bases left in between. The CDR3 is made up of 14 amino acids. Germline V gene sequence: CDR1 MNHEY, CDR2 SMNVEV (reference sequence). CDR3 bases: TGTGCCAGCATGCGGGTTGGGGTGTACAATGAGCAGTTCTTC. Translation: CASMRVGVYNEQFF.

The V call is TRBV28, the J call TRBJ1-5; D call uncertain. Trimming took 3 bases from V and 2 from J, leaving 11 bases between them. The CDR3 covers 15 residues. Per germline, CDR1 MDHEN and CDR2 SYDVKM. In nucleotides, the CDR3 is TGTGCCAGCAGTTTCATGGGTGTGGGCAATCAGCCCCAGCATTTT. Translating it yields CASSFMGVGNQPQHF.

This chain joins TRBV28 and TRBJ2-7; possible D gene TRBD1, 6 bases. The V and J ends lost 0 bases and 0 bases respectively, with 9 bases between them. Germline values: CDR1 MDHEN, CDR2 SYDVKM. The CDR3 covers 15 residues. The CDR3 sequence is CASSLWGTSSYEQYF. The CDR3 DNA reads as TGTGCCAGCAGTTTATGGGGGACATCCTCCTACGAGCAGTACTTC.

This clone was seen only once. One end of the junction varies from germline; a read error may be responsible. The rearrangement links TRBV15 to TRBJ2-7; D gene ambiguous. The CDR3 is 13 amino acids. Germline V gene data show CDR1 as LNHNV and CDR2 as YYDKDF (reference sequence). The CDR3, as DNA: TGTGCCACCAGCAGAGGCGAAGGGCGGCTCTTCAATTTC. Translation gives CATSRGEGRLFNF.

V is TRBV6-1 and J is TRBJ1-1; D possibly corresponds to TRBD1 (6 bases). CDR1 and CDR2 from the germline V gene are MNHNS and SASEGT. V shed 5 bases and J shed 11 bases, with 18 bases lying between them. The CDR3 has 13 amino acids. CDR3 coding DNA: TGTGCCAGCAGTACAAAGGGGGATCAAAGGGCTTTCTTT. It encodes CASSTKGDQRAFF.

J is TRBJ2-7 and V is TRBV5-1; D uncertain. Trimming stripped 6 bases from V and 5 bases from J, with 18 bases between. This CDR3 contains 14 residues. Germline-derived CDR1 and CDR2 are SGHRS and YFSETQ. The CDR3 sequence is CASNPSGAVHEQYF. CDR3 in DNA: TGCGCCAGCAACCCCTCGGGTGCGGTCCACGAGCAGTACTTC. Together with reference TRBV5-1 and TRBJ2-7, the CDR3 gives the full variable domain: KAGVTQTPRYLIKTRGQQVTLSCSPISGHRSVSWYQQTPGQGLQFLFEYFSETQRNKGNFPGRFSGRQFSNSRSEMNVSTLELGDSALYLCASNPSGAVHEQYFGPGTRLTVT.

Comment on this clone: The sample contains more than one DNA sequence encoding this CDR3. The CDR3 DNA is TGCGCCAGCAGCCCAGGAGACAATCAGCCCCAGCATTTT. This sequence encodes CASSPGDNQPQHF. The chain is built from TRBV5-1 and TRBJ1-5, with D unresolved. CDR1 is SGHRS and CDR2 is YFSETQ in the germline V gene. This CDR3 has 13 amino acids. With 4 bases removed from V and 3 bases from J, the gap between germline ends came to 8 bases.

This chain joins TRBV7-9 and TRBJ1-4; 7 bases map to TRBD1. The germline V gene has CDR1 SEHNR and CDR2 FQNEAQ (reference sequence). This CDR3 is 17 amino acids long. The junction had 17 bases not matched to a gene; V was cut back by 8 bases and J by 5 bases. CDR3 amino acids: CASRKAKPGQFNEKLFF. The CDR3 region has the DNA TGTGCCAGCCGAAAGGCGAAGCCGGGACAGTTCAATGAAAAACTGTTTTTT. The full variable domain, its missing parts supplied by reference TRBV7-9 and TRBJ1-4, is DTGVSQNPRHKITKRGQNVTFRCDPISEHNRLYWYRQTLGQGPEFLTYFQNEAQLEKSRLLSDRFSAERPKGSFSTLEIQRTEQGDSAMYLCASRKAKPGQFNEKLFFGSGTQLSVL.